Given below is one T cell receptor (beta chain) in context. These data are taken from a study of control samples from healthy donors and cancer patients. V gave up 2 bases and J gave up 5 bases; unmatched junction bases: 7. Germline loops: CDR1 KGHSH, CDR2 LQKENI. This CDR3 is built from 15 residues. Measured with immunoSEQ multiplex PCR; TCRdb has only the in-frame clones, and not every one. The top ten hold about 14% of the sample, which has about 230,000 clones, more than 65% seen once. The clonotype originates from a woman aged 60-75 years with lung cancer. Sequenced input: PBMCs. The chain links TRBV18 to TRBJ1-2, with TRBD1 identical over 8 bases. CDR3 DNA: TGTGCCAGCTCACCAAGGACAGGGTTAGGGTATGGCTACACCTTC. This gives the protein CASSPRTGLGYGYTF. Full variable domain (rest looked up from reference TRBV18 and TRBJ1-2): NAGVMQNPRHLVRRRGQEARLRCSPMKGHSHVYWYRQLPEEGLKFMVYLQKENIIDESGMPKERFSAEFPKEGPSILRIQQVVRGDSAAYFCASSPRTGLGYGYTFGSGTRLTVV.